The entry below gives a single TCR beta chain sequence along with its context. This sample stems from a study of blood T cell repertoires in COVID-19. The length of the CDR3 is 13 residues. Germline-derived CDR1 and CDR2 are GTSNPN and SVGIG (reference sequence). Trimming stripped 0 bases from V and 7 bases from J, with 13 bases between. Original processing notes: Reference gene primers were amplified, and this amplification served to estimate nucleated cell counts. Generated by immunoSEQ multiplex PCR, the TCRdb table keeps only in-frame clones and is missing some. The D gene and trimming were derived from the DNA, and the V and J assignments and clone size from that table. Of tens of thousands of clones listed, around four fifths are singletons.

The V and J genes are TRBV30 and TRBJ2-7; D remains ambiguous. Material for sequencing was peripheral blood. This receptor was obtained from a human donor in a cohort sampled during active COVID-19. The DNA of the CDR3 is TGTGCCTGGAGTGTCGGCAGGTTTATGGAGCAGTACTTC. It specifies CAWSVGRFMEQYF. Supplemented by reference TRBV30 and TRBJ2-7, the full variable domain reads SQTIHQWPATLVQPVGSPLSLECTVEGTSNPNLYWYRQAAGRGLQLLFYSVGIGQISSEVPQNLSASRPQDRQFILSSKKLLLSDSGFYLCAWSVGRFMEQYFGPGTRLTVT.